This TCR beta chain was documented in a study of blood T cell repertoires in COVID-19. Study background: Specimens from acute and convalescent COVID-19 originated in the United States, Italy and Spain.

From germline, CDR1 is MGHDK and CDR2 SYGVNS. The J segment lost 3 bases and the V segment lost 6 bases, leaving 5 bases of the junction unmatched. CDR3 size: 14 residues. Some clones are missing from TCRdb's copy, which holds only in-frame ones; the method was immunoSEQ multiplex PCR. The sample consists of a few hundred thousand clones, 65% to 90% of them appearing once. Individuals aged roughly 18 to 100 years were recruited from fewer than 30 US areas. Sequenced: PBMCs or T cells enriched from blood (not recorded which). The rearrangement links TRBV25-1 to TRBJ2-7; the match to TRBD1 covers 10 bases. This receptor was obtained from a woman aged 25 to 39 who had been exposed to COVID-19. In nucleotides, the CDR3 is TGTGCCAGCAGCAAGGGACAGGGGATCTACGAGCAGTACTTC. Protein: CASSKGQGIYEQYF.